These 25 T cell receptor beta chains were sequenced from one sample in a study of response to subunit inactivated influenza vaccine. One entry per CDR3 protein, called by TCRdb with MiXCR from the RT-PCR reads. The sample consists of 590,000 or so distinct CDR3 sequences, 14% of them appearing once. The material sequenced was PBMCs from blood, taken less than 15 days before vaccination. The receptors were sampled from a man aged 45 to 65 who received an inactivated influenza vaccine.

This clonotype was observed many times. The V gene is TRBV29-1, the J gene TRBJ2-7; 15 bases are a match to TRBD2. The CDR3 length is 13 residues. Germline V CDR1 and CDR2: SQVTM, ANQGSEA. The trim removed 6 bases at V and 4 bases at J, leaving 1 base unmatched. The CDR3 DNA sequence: TGCAGCGTGGGGACTAGCGGGAGGTACGAGCAGTACTTC. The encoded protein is CSVGTSGRYEQYF.

As DNA, the CDR3 is TGTGCCACCAGTGATCCGGGAAGCAAAAACATTCAGTACTTC. Its protein product is CATSDPGSKNIQYF. The J gene is TRBJ2-4, the V gene TRBV24-1; tentative D call: TRBD2 (5 bases). CDR1 KGHDR and CDR2 SFDVKD come from the germline V gene. V was trimmed by 3 bases and J by 3 bases, leaving 8 bases between them. CDR3 length: 14 residues.

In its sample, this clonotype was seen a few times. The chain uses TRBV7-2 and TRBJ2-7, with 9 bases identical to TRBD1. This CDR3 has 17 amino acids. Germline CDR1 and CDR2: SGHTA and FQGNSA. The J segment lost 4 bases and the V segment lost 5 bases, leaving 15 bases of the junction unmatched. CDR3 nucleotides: TGTGCCAGCAGCCGTAGAAGCCCGGGACAGGGAAGGTACGAGCAGTACTTC. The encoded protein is CASSRRSPGQGRYEQYF.

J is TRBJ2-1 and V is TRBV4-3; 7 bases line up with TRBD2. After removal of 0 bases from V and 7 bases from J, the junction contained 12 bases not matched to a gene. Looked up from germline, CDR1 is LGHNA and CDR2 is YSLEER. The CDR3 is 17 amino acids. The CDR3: CASSQELSSGFKNEQFF. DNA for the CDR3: TGCGCCAGCAGCCAAGAATTGTCTAGCGGATTTAAAAATGAGCAGTTCTTC.

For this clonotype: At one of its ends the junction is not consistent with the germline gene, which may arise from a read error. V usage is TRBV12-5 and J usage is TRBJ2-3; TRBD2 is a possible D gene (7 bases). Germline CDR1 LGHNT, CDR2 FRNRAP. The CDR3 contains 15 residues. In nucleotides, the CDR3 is TGTGCTAGAGGTTTGAGGGGGGGGACCACAGATACGCAGTATTTT. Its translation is CARGLRGGTTDTQYF.

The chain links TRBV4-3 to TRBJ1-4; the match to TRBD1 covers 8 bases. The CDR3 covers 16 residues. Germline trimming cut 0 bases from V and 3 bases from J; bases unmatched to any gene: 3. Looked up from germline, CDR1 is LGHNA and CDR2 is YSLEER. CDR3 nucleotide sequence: TGCGCCAGCAGCCAAGATGAGGGACAGGCTAATGAAAAACTGTTTTTT. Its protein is CASSQDEGQANEKLFF.

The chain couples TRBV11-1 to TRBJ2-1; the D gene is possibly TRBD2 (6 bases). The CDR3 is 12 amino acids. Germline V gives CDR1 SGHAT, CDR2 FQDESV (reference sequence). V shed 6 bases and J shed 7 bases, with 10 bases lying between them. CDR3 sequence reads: CASRGGANEQFF. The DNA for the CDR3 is TGTGCCAGCAGGGGGGGAGCGAATGAGCAGTTCTTC.

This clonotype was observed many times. The CDR3 loop is CASSEYLGGETQYF. CDR3 nucleotides: TGTGCCAGCAGTGAATATTTGGGTGGAGAGACCCAGTACTTC. The rearrangement joins TRBV2 to TRBJ2-5, with D uncertain. Trimming removed 2 bases at V and 4 bases at J, with 11 bases between. The CDR3 is made up of 14 amino acids. Germline V gene lookup returns CDR1 SNHLY and CDR2 FYNNEI.

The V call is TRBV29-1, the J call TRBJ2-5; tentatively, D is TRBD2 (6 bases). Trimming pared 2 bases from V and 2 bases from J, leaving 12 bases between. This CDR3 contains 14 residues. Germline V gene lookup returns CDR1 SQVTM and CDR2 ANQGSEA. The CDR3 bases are TGCAGCGTTGAAAACGGGAGAGGGCAAGAGACCCAGTACTTC. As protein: CSVENGRGQETQYF.

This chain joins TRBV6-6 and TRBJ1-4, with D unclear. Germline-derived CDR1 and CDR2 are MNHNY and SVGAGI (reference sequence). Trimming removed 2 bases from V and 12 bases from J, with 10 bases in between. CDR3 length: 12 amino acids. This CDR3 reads CASSYGPRELFF. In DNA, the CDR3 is TGTGCCAGCAGTTACGGGCCCCGAGAACTGTTTTTT.

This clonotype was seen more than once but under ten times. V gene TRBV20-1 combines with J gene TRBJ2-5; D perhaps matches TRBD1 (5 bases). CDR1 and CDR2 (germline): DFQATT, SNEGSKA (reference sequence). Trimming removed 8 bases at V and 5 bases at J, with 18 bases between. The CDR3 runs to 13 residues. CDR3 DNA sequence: TGCAGTAGCCAGAGCCTAGGGGTTGAGACCCAGTACTTC. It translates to CSSQSLGVETQYF.

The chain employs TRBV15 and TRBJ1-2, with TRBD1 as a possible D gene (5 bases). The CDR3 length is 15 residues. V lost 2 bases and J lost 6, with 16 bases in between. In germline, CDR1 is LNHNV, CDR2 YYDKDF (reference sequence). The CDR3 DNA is TGTGCCACCAGCAGATCCTGGAGACAGCCCGATGGCTACACCTTC. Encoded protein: CATSRSWRQPDGYTF.

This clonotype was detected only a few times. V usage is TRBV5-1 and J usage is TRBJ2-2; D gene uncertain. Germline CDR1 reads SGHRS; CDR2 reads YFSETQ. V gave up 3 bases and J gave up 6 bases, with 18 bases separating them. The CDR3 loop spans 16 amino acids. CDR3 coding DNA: TGCGCCAGCAGCTGGAGTGGGGTCTCTATCTCCGGGGAGCTGTTTTTT. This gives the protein CASSWSGVSISGELFF.

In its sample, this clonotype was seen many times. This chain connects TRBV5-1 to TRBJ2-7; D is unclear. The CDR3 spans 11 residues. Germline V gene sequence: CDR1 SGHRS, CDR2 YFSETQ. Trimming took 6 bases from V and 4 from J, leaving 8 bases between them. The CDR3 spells CASKGEYEQYF. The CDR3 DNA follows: TGCGCCAGCAAAGGAGAATACGAGCAGTACTTC.

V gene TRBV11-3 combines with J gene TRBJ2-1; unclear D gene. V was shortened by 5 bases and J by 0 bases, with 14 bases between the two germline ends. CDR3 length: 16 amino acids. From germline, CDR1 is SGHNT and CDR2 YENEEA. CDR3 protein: CASSPGGPLSYNEQFF. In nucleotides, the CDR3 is TGTGCCAGCAGCCCCGGTGGGCCGCTCTCCTACAATGAGCAGTTCTTC. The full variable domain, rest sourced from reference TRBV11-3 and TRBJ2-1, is EAGVVQSPRYKIIEKKQPVAFWCNPISGHNTLYWYLQNLGQGPELLIRYENEEAVDDSQLPKDRFSAERLKGVDSTLKIQPAELGDSAVYLCASSPGGPLSYNEQFFGPGTRLTVL.

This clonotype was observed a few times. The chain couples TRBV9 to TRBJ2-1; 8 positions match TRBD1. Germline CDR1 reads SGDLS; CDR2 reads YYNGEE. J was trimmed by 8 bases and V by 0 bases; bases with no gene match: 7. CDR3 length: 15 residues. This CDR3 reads CASSVVTGEVHEQFF. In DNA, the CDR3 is TGTGCCAGCAGCGTAGTGACAGGGGAGGTGCATGAGCAGTTCTTC.

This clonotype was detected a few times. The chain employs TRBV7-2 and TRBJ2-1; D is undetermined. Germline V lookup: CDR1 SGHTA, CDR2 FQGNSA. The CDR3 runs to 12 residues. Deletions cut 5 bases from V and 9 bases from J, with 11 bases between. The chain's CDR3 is CASSDTAIEQFF. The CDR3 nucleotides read TGTGCCAGCAGCGACACAGCTATTGAGCAGTTCTTC.

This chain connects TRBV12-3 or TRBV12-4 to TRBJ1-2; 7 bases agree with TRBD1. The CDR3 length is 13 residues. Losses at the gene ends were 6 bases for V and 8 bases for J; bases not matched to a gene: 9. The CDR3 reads CASSRGQFSGYTF. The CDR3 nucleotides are TGTGCCAGCAGCCGGGGACAGTTCTCCGGCTACACCTTC.

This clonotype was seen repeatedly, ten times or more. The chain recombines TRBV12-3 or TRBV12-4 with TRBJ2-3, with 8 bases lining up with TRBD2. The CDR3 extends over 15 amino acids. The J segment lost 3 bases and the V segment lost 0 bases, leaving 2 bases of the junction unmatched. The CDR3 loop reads CASSLAPGGTDTQYF. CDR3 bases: TGTGCCAGCAGTTTAGCGCCGGGGGGGACAGATACGCAGTATTTT.

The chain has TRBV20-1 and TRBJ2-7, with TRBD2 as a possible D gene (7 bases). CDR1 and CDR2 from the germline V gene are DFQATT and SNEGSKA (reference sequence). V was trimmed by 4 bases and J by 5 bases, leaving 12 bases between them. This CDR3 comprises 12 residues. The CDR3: CSATGGPHEQYF. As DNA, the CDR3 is TGCAGTGCTACCGGGGGGCCCCACGAGCAGTACTTC.

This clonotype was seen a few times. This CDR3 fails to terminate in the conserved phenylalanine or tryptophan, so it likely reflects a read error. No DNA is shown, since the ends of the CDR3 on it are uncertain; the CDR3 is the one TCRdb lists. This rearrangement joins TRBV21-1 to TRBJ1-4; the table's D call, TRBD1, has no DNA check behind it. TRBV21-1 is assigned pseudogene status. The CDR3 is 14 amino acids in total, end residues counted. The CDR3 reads CASSKALRQRRTGL.

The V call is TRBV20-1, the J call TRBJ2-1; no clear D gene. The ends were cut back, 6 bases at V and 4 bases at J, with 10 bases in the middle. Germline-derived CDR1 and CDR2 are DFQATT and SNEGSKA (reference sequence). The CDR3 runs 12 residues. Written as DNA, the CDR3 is TGCAGTGCACAACGAGGTTACAATGAGCAGTTCTTC. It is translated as CSAQRGYNEQFF.

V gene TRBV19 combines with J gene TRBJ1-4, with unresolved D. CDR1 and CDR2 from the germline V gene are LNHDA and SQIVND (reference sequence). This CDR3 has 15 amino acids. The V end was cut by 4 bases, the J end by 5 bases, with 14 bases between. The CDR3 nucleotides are TGTGCCAGTAGTACCGTCGGGGTTTCGAATGAAAAACTGTTTTTT. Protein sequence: CASSTVGVSNEKLFF.

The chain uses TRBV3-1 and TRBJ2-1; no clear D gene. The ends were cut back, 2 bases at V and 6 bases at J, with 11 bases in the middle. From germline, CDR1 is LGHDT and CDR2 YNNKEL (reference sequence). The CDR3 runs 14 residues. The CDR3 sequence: CASSQTRSSNEQFF. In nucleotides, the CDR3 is TGTGCCAGCAGCCAAACAAGGAGTAGCAATGAGCAGTTCTTC.

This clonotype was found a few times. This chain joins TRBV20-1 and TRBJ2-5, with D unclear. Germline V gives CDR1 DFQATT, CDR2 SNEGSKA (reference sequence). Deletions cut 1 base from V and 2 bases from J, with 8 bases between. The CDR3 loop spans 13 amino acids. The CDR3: CSARGLAQETQYF. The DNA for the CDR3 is TGCAGTGCTAGAGGCCTTGCTCAAGAGACCCAGTACTTC.